This T cell receptor (beta chain) was captured by sequencing in a study of T cell responses to AZD1222 COVID-19 vaccine (dated by TCRdb to the early 2020s). Regarding the complete study: AZD1222 recipients given second doses at about 4 weeks or at about 12 weeks were pooled, since spike-specific TCR depth and breadth were not found to differ between the two schedules. TCR sequencing was performed for some 250 trial participants, of whom 200 to 220 were given two doses of AZD1222 and around 25 were given two doses of MenACWY control vaccine. Trial participants were enrolled by age into 18-55, 56-69 and 70-plus year subgroups, with roughly 160, 29 and 62 TCR-sequenced participants respectively. The paper's findings and limits, for the study overall: The 56-69-year group was small, and its depth increase did not reach significance, likely because of low power. Spike-specific TCR breadth and depth rose significantly after two AZD1222 doses compared with day 0 and with MenACWY recipients. Conclusions about previously exposed vaccinees were limited because only a handful of AZD1222 recipients were SARS-CoV-2 seropositive at baseline. Reportedly, close to half of the unique spike-specific TCRs recognized epitopes lying outside the regions that are mutated in the B.1.351 and B.1.1.7 variants. Vaccine-associated CD4 TCRs spanned the whole spike protein, with dominant responses in regions 160-218 and 743-854. No day 14 peak-response samples were available, so repertoires were characterized only after the peak T cell response. Participants were mostly white British and included more females than males, and it was suggested by the authors that clonal diversity may have been underestimated.

The CDR3 regions of human TCRbeta chains were analyzed by immunosequencing. Turning to the authors' computational methods: TCRs in the repertoires were matched against a reference library of SARS-CoV-2-specific TCRs that had been generated with the MIRA antigen-specificity platform. Breadth meant the fraction of unique TCRs that were SARS-CoV-2-associated, whereas depth meant the fraction of total T cells that were SARS-CoV-2-associated. Each spike-specific TCR was assigned to its reactive spike region and to a CD4 or CD8 class using the MIRA data. Log10-transformed breadth and depth values were compared by one-way ANOVA with Sidak's multiple comparisons tests. TCRdb stores this immuneACCESS table with in-frame sequences only. Part of the clones is absent; in the studies checked, under half of the shortfall reflects unresolved V genes, and no reason is known for the rest. V and J calls plus clone size are reproduced from that table; the DNA served to infer D and trimming. The sample table shows about 120,000 clones, and around 87% are seen once. The ten largest clones add up to around 12% of the sample.

The V end loses 5 bases and the J end loses 4 bases, and a stretch of 11 bases separates them. The germline V gene (reference sequence) provides CDR1 LNHDA and CDR2 SQIVND. The CDR3 contains 13 residues, cysteine and phenylalanine counted. The sequence is cut down to CDR3 DNA, 39 bases in frame from base 1. The sample's time point label, in plain terms: baseline before first vaccination. Vaccinee samples were obtained from the UK trials COV001 and COV002, which included a single-blind randomized controlled phase 2/3 trial of AZD1222 (ChAdOx1 nCoV-19) in healthy adults. For TCRbeta chain sequencing, PBMC samples from trial participants were taken at day 0 and at day 28 after the second dose. This clone appeared once. This clone's antigen is unknown. No base quality values were provided; no much bigger clone lies one nucleotide off.

This chain is built from TRBV19 and TRBJ1-2; the best D guess is TRBD1, with 6 bases matching. The sequence was obtained from an adult in good health. Source: peripheral blood, taken on day 0 of AZD1222 vaccination. CDR3 region: CASSPDRSYGYTF. The DNA sequence is given as TGTGCCAGTAGTCCGGACAGAAGCTATGGCTACACCTTC.